The 17 T cell receptor beta chains reported below all come from one sample, sequenced in a study of T cell repertoires in cytomegalovirus infection. Their specific antigens are unknown. TCRdb itself ran the reads through MiXCR, one entry per CDR3 protein. The sample holds 650,000 to 850,000 distinct CDR3 sequences, under 35% seen once. This material consisted of cultured CD8+ T cells from PBMCs, taken from culture after CMV antigen stimulation. The receptor set was obtained from a human donor in good health (CMV status not recorded). Some clones in this sample may be carry-over from other donors' samples.

The V call is TRBV2, the J call TRBJ2-3, with 12 bases that match TRBD2. V was pared by 8 bases and J by 0 bases, with 3 bases of the junction left unmatched. The CDR3 has 15 amino acids. Germline V gene data show CDR1 as SNHLY and CDR2 as FYNNEI. The CDR3 coding sequence is TGTGCCAGCCCGGGACTAGCGGGTAGCACAGATACGCAGTATTTT. Translated, it gives CASPGLAGSTDTQYF.

The table lists this clonotype with a few counts. The genes are TRBV6-2 or TRBV6-3 and TRBJ2-7; D may be TRBD1 (6 bases). This CDR3 has 17 residues. Germline lookup yields CDR1 MNHEY and CDR2 SVGEGT. Deletions cut 4 bases from V and 2 bases from J, with 21 bases between. CDR3 nucleotide sequence: TGTGCCAGCAGTTTATATCGCCAGGACAGAACTACCTACGAGCAGTACGTC. It yields the protein CASSLYRQDRTTYEQYV.

This clonotype was seen at least ten times. The V gene is TRBV5-6, the J gene TRBJ2-5, with 9 bases identical to TRBD2. This CDR3 spans 15 amino acids. J lost 5 bases, V lost 4 bases, and 9 bases had no gene match. Germline V CDR1 and CDR2: SGHDT, YYEEEE. CDR3 amino acids: CASSETAGGPETQYF. The CDR3 region has the DNA TGTGCCAGCAGCGAGACGGCGGGGGGGCCCGAGACCCAGTACTTC.

Turning to this clonotype: One junction end does not reproduce the germline sequence, and a read error may be involved. The chain links TRBV7-9 to TRBJ1-1; D perhaps matches TRBD1 (5 bases). Germline V gene data show CDR1 as SEHNR and CDR2 as FQNEAQ (reference sequence). The CDR3 covers 12 residues. In nucleotides, the CDR3 is TGTGCCAGCAGCCCCGGGGACCCCCCCAGCTCCTTT. Translation: CASSPGDPPSSF.

This sequence joins TRBV29-1 and TRBJ2-3; D uncertain. Germline loops: CDR1 SQVTM, CDR2 ANQGSEA. The CDR3 sequence is 15 residues long. V was shortened by 4 bases and J by 2 bases, with 16 bases between the two germline ends. The CDR3 DNA reads as TGCAGCGTTGTCAGGTCCCTTGCCTTCACAGATACGCAGTATTTT. Amino acids: CSVVRSLAFTDTQYF.

The chain couples TRBV20-1 to TRBJ1-2; a weak D match, TRBD1 (6 bases). This CDR3 comprises 12 residues. Trimming stripped 8 bases from V and 4 bases from J, with 14 bases between. Germline-derived CDR1 and CDR2 are DFQATT and SNEGSKA (reference sequence). In DNA form, the CDR3 reads TGCAGTACTAAAGGACAGCTCTATGGCTACACCTTC. Translation: CSTKGQLYGYTF.

This clonotype has only a few counts. The rearrangement uses TRBV11-2 and TRBJ2-1; 9 bases fit TRBD2. The CDR3 runs 18 residues. Unmatched junction bases numbered 12, after V lost 0 bases and J lost 6 bases. Germline CDR1 and CDR2: SGHAT and FQNNGV. CDR3 region: CASSLDRPGTSWRNEQFF. CDR3 DNA sequence: TGTGCCAGCAGCTTAGATCGGCCTGGGACTAGCTGGCGCAATGAGCAGTTCTTC.

This clonotype was seen a few times. The rearrangement links TRBV12-5 to TRBJ2-7; TRBD1 agrees at 8 bases. There are 16 residues in the CDR3. The trim removed 1 base at V and 4 bases at J, leaving 9 bases unmatched. The germline CDR1 and CDR2 sequences are LGHNT and FRNRAP. The CDR3 protein is CASGLDIRGTGYEQYF. The CDR3 coding sequence is TGTGCTAGTGGTTTGGATATTCGGGGGACAGGATACGAGCAGTACTTC.

This clonotype showed up many times. The V gene is TRBV20-1, the J gene TRBJ2-5; D might be TRBD2 (5 bases). Deletions cut 6 bases from V and 5 bases from J, with 16 bases between. Germline V gene lookup returns CDR1 DFQATT and CDR2 SNEGSKA (reference sequence). CDR3 length: 13 residues. The chain's CDR3 is CSASVGVLETQYF. CDR3 sequence (DNA): TGCAGTGCGTCCGTCGGGGTGTTGGAGACCCAGTACTTC.

The rearrangement joins TRBV25-1 to TRBJ2-5; no definite D call. V was clipped by 3 bases and J by 2 bases, with 10 bases between them. Germline V CDR1 and CDR2: MGHDK, SYGVNS. The CDR3 is 14 amino acids. CDR3 amino acids: CASSDWPDQETQYF. CDR3 DNA: TGTGCCAGCAGTGACTGGCCGGATCAAGAGACCCAGTACTTC.

The V call is TRBV7-3, the J call TRBJ2-2; D is unclear. The germline CDR1 and CDR2 sequences are SGHTA and FQGTGA. The length of the CDR3 is 14 residues. V dropped 4 bases and J dropped 5 bases, with 11 bases sitting between them. The chain's CDR3 is CASSSHPETGELFF. The DNA of the CDR3 is TGTGCCAGCAGCTCCCACCCAGAGACCGGGGAGCTGTTTTTT.

The sample holds a few counts of this clonotype. The rearrangement uses TRBV6-2 or TRBV6-3 and TRBJ1-1; D is uncertain. This CDR3 contains 13 residues. V was shortened by 7 bases and J by 5 bases, with 14 bases between the two germline ends. Germline V gives CDR1 MNHEY, CDR2 SVGEGT. In DNA, the CDR3 is TGTGCCAGCACCTTACAAAGGGAAACTGAAGCTTTCTTT. Protein: CASTLQRETEAFF.

This clonotype was detected ten times or more. The V call is TRBV6-6, the J call TRBJ2-7; 7 bases match TRBD1. The CDR3 covers 14 residues. Germline V gene lookup returns CDR1 MNHNY and CDR2 SVGAGI (reference sequence). Unmatched junction bases numbered 6, after V lost 5 bases and J lost 2 bases. CDR3 protein: CASSDRTGAYEQYF. The CDR3 DNA follows: TGTGCCAGCAGTGACCGGACAGGCGCCTACGAGCAGTACTTC.

This clonotype was detected many times. The chain joins TRBV7-2 to TRBJ1-1; D might be TRBD1 (5 bases). Looked up from germline, CDR1 is SGHTA and CDR2 is FQGNSA. With 4 bases removed from V and 0 bases from J, the gap between germline ends came to 12 bases. The CDR3 is 15 residues long. DNA for the CDR3: TGTGCCAGCAGCTCGTCGACAGCTATGAACACTGAAGCTTTCTTT. Translating gives CASSSSTAMNTEAFF.

There are a few counts of this clonotype. The chain employs TRBV19 and TRBJ1-1, with 7 positions matching TRBD1. V shed 6 bases and J 3 bases; nucleotides not matched to a gene: 13. Looked up from germline, CDR1 is LNHDA and CDR2 is SQIVND (reference sequence). The CDR3 extends over 16 amino acids. This CDR3 reads CASSQSVGQDYTEAFF. The CDR3 nucleotides read TGTGCCAGTAGCCAATCCGTAGGACAGGACTACACTGAAGCTTTCTTT.

This clonotype was counted only a few times. The rearrangement joins TRBV25-1 to TRBJ2-3; 10 nucleotides line up with TRBD1. This CDR3 region has 14 residues. Trimming at V came to 7 bases and at J to 6 bases, leaving 7 bases not matched to a gene. Germline V CDR1 and CDR2: MGHDK, SYGVNS. The CDR3 loop is CASIGTGARDTQYF. Written as DNA, the CDR3 is TGTGCCAGCATCGGGACAGGGGCGAGGGATACGCAGTATTTT.

The chain links TRBV11-2 to TRBJ2-7; D is unclear. From germline, CDR1 is SGHAT and CDR2 FQNNGV. The CDR3 is 13 amino acids. V shed 4 bases and J shed 1 base, with 8 bases lying between them. In DNA, the CDR3 is TGTGCCAGCAGCTACTTCGGGTCCTACGAGCAGTACGTC. Amino acids: CASSYFGSYEQYV.